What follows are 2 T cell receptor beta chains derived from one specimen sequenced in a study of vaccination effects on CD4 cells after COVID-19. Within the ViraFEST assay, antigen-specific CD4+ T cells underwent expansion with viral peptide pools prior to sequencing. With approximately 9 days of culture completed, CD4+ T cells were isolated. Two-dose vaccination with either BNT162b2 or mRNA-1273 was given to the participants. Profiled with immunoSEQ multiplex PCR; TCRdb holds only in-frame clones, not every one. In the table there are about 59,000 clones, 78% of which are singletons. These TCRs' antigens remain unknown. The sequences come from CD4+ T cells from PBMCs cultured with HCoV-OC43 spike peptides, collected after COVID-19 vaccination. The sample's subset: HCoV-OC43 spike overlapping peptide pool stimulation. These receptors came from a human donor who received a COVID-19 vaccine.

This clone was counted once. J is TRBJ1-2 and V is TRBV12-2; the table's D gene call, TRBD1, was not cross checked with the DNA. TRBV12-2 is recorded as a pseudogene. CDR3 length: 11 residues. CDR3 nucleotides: TGTGCAACCCCAGGGTATCGAGGCTACACCTTC. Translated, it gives CATPGYRGYTF.

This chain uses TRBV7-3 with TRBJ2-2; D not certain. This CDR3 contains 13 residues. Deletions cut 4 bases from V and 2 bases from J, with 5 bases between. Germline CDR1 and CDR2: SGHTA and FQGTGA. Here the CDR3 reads CASSSYNTGELFF. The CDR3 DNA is TGTGCCAGCAGCTCCTACAACACCGGGGAGCTGTTTTTT.